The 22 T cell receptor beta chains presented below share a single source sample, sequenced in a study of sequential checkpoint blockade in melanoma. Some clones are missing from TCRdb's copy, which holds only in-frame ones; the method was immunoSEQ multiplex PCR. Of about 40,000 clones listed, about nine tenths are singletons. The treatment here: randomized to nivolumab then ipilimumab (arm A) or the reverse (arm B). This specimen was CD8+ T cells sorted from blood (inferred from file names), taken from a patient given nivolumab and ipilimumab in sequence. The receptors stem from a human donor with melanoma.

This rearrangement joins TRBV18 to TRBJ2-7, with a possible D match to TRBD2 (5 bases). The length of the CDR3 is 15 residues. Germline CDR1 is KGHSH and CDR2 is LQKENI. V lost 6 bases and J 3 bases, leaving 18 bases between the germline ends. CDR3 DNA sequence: TGTGCCAGCTCCCAGGATGATGAGGGCCTCTACGAGCAGTACTTC. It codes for CASSQDDEGLYEQYF.

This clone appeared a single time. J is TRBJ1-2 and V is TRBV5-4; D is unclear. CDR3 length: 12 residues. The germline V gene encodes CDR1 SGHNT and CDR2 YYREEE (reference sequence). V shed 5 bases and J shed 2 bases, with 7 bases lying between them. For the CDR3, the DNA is TGTGCCAGCAGTGAGGGAAACTATGGCTACACCTTC. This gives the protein CASSEGNYGYTF. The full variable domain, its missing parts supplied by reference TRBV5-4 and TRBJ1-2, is ETGVTQSPTHLIKTRGQQVTLRCSSQSGHNTVSWYQQALGQGPQFIFQYYREEENGRGNFPPRFSGLQFPNYSSELNVNALELDDSALYLCASSEGNYGYTFGSGTRLTVV.

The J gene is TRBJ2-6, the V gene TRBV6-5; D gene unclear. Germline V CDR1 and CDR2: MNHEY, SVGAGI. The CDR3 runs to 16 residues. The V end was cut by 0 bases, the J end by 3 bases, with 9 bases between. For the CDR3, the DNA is TGTGCCAGCAGTTACTCGCCAGGCCATGGGGCCAACGTCCTGACTTTC. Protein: CASSYSPGHGANVLTF.

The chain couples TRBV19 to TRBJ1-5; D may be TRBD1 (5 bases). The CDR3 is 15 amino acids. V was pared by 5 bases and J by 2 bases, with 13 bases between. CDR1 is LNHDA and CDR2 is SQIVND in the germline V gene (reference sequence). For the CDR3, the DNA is TGTGCCAGTAGTGTACAGGACGGAGGCAATCAGCCCCAGCATTTT. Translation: CASSVQDGGNQPQHF.

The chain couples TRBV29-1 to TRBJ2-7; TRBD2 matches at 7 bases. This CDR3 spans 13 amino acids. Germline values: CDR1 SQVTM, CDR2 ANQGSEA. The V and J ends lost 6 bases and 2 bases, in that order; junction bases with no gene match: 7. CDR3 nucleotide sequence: TGCAGCGTCGAAACTAGCGCAACCTACGAGCAGTACTTC. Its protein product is CSVETSATYEQYF.

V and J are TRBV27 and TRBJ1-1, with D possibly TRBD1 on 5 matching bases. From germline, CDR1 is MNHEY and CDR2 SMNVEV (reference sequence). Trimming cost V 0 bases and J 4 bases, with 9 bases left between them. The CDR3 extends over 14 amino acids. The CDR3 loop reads CASSLSRGGTEAFF. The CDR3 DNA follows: TGTGCCAGCAGTTTATCGAGGGGAGGCACTGAAGCTTTCTTT.

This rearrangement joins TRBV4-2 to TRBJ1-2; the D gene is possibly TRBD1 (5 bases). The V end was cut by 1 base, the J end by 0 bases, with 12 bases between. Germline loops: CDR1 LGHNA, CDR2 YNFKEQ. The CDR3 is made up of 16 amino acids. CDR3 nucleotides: TGTGCCAGCAGCCAAGTGACAGAAAATCCTAACTATGGCTACACCTTC. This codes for CASSQVTENPNYGYTF.

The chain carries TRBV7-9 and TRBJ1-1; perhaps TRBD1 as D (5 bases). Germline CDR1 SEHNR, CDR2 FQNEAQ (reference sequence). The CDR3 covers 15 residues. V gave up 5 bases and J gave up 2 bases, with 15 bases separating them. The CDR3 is CASSASGSANTEAFF. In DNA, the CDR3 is TGTGCCAGCAGCGCCTCAGGGTCAGCCAACACTGAAGCTTTCTTT. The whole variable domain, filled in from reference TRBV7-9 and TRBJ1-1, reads DTGVSQNPRHKITKRGQNVTFRCDPISEHNRLYWYRQTLGQGPEFLTYFQNEAQLEKSRLLSDRFSAERPKGSFSTLEIQRTEQGDSAMYLCASSASGSANTEAFFGQGTRLTVV.

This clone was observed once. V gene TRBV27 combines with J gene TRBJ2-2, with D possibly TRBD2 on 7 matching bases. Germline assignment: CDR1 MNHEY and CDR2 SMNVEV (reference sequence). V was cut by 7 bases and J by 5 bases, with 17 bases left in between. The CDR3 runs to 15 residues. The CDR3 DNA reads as TGTGCCAGCACCGCGGTCGGGGGGCTAACCGGGGAGCTGTTTTTT. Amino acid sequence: CASTAVGGLTGELFF.

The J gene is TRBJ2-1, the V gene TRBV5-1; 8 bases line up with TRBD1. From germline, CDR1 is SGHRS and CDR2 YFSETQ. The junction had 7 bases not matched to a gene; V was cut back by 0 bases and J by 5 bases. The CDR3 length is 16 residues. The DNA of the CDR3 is TGCGCCAGCAGCTTGGGTTGGACAGGGATGGACAATGAGCAGTTCTTC. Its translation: CASSLGWTGMDNEQFF.

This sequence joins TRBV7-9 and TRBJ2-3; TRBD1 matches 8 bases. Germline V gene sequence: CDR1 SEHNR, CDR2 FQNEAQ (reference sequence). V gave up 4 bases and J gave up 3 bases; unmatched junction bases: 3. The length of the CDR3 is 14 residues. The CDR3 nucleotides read TGTGCCAGCAGCTCGGACAGGGAGACAGATACGCAGTATTTT. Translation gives CASSSDRETDTQYF.

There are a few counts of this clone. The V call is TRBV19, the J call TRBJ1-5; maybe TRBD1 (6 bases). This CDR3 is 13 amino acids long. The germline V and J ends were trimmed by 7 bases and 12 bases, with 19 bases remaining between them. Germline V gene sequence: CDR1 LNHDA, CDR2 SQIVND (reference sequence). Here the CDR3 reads CASTYPGGRLQHF. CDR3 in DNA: TGTGCCAGTACTTACCCGGGGGGGCGCCTCCAGCATTTT.

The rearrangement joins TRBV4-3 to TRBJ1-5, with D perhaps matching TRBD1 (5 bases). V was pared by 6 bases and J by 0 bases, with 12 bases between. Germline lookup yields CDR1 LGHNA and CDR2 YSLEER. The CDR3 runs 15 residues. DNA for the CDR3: TGCGCCAGCAGACGGGACTTTCTTAGCAATCAGCCCCAGCATTTT. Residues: CASRRDFLSNQPQHF.

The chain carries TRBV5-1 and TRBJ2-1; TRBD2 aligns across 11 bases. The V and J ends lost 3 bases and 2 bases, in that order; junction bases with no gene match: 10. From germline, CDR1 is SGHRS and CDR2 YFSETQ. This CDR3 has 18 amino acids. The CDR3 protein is CASSSDIAGGTPYNEQFF. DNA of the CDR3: TGCGCCAGCAGCTCCGACATAGCGGGAGGGACACCCTACAATGAGCAGTTCTTC. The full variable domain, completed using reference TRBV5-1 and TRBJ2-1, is KAGVTQTPRYLIKTRGQQVTLSCSPISGHRSVSWYQQTPGQGLQFLFEYFSETQRNKGNFPGRFSGRQFSNSRSEMNVSTLELGDSALYLCASSSDIAGGTPYNEQFFGPGTRLTVL.

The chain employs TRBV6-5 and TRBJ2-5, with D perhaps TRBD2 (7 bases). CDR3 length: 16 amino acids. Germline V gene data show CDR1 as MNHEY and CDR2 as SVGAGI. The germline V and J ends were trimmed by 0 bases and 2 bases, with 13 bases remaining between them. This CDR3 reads CASSYSGRGGQETQYF. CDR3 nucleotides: TGTGCCAGCAGTTACTCGGGGAGGGGGGGTCAAGAGACCCAGTACTTC.

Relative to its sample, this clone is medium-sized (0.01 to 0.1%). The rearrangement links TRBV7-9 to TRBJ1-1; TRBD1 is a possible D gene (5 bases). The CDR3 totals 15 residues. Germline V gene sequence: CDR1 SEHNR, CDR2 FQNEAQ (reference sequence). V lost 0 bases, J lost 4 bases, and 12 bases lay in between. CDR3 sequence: CASSLASGGGTEAFF. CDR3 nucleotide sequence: TGTGCCAGCAGCTTAGCGTCGGGGGGGGGCACTGAAGCTTTCTTT.

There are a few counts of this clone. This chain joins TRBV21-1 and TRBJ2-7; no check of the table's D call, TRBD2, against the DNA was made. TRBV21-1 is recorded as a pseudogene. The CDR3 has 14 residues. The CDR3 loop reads CASSKGLARYEQYV. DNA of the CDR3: TGTGCCAGCAGCAAAGGACTAGCGAGATACGAGCAGTACGTC.

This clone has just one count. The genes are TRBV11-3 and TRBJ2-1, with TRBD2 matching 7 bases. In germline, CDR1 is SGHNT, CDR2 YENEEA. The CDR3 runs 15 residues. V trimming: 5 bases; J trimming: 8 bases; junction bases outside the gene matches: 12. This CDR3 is CASSPVRGGWDEQFF. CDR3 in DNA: TGTGCCAGCAGCCCTGTGAGGGGAGGGTGGGATGAGCAGTTCTTC.

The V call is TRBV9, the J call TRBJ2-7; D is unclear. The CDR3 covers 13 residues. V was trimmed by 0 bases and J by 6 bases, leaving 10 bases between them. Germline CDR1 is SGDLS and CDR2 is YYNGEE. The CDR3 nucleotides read TGTGCCAGCAGCGTAGACGGTCCTGGCGAGCAGTACTTC. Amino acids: CASSVDGPGEQYF. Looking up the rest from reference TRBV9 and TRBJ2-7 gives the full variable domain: DSGVTQTPKHLITATGQRVTLRCSPRSGDLSVYWYQQSLDQGLQFLIQYYNGEERAKGNILERFSAQQFPDLHSELNLSSLELGDSALYFCASSVDGPGEQYFGPGTRLTVT.

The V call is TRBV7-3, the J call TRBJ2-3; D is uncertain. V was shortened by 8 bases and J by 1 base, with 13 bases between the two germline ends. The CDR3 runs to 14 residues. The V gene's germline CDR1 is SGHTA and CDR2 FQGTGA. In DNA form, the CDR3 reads TGTGCCAGCTCGTGGGCAGGCGGCACAGATACGCAGTATTTT. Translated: CASSWAGGTDTQYF. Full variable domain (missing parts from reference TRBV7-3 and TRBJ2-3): GAGVSQTPSNKVTEKGKYVELRCDPISGHTALYWYRQSLGQGPEFLIYFQGTGAADDSGLPNDRFFAVRPEGSVSTLKIQRTERGDSAVYLCASSWAGGTDTQYFGPGTRLTVL.

DNA for the CDR3: TGTGCCAGCAGCTTAGAACGCGGCACTGAAGCTTTCTTT. Protein: CASSLERGTEAFF. This chain links TRBV13 with TRBJ1-1; D is uncertain. The V end lost 1 base, the J end lost 4 bases, and 7 bases lay between the germline ends. The CDR3 length is 13 residues. CDR1 PRHDT and CDR2 FYEKMQ come from the germline V gene (reference sequence).

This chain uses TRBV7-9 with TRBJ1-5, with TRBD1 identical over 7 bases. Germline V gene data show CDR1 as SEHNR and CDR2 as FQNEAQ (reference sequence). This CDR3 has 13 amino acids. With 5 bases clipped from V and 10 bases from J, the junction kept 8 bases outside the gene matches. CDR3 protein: CASSTPGGGPQHF. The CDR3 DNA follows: TGTGCCAGCAGCACTCCAGGGGGAGGCCCCCAGCATTTT.